This T cell receptor beta chain was recorded in a study of T cells in Graves' hyperthyroidism and ophthalmopathy. The CDR3 sequence is 16 residues long. In germline, CDR1 is LNHDA, CDR2 SQIVND (reference sequence). The V gene end was trimmed by 3 bases and the J gene end by 2 bases; junction bases not matched to a gene: 9. Researchers took RNA transcripts and amplified the TCR beta CDR3 regions from them. Using the HTBI primer set, a first-round RT-PCR was run on the TCR CDR3. One entry per CDR3 protein results from TCRdb running MiXCR on the multiplex PCR reads. The sample includes fewer than 650,000 distinct CDR3 sequences, about 14% seen only once; the top ten take roughly 5.7%. This clonotype was observed a few times.

This sequence joins TRBV19 and TRBJ1-2, with TRBD1 matching 7 bases. Sequencing input: blood. The TCR originated in a woman between 25 and 40 years old with Graves' hyperthyroidism that later progressed to Graves' ophthalmopathy. CDR3 in DNA: TGTGCCAGTAGTATCCCCGCAGGACAGGTCAACTATGGCTACACCTTC. Its protein product is CASSIPAGQVNYGYTF.